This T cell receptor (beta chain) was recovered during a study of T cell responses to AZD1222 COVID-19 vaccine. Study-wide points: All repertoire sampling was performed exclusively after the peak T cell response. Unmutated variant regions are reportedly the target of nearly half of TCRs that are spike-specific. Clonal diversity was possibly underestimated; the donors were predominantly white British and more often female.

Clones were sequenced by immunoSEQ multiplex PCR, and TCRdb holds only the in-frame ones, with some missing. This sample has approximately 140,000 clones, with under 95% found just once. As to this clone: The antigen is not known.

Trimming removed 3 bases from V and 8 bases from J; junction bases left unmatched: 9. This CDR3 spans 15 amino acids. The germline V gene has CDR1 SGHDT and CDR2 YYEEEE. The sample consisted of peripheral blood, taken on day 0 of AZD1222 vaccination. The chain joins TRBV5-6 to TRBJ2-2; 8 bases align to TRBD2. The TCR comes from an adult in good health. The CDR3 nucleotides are TGTGCCAGCAGCTACGTGGGGACTAGTAGGGGGGAGCTGTTTTTT. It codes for CASSYVGTSRGELFF.